These 32 T cell receptor beta chains were all obtained from the same sample, sequenced in a study of T cells after yellow fever vaccination. TCRdb re-analysed the 5' RACE reads in MiXCR, keeping a single row per CDR3 protein. Of under 200,000 distinct CDR3 sequences listed, 8% to 13% are singletons. The source was CD8+ T cells sorted from PBMCs, collected 15 days after the yellow fever booster vaccination. The receptors originated from a man aged 18-30 years who received the YFV17D yellow fever vaccine.

The rearrangement links TRBV5-4 to TRBJ2-5; D not certain. The germline V and J ends were trimmed by 1 base and 3 bases, with 7 bases remaining between them. Germline lookup yields CDR1 SGHNT and CDR2 YYREEE (reference sequence). There are 13 residues in the CDR3. This CDR3 reads CASSLWIEETQYF. In nucleotides, the CDR3 is TGTGCCAGCAGCTTGTGGATAGAAGAGACCCAGTACTTC.

This clonotype was picked up a small number of times. The V and J genes are TRBV9 and TRBJ2-1; tentatively, D is TRBD1 (6 bases). From germline, CDR1 is SGDLS and CDR2 YYNGEE. The V end was cut by 0 bases, the J end by 6 bases, with 13 bases between. This CDR3 comprises 15 residues. The CDR3 region has the DNA TGTGCCAGCAGCGTAGGTGGGGGCGTTGGCAATGAGCAGTTCTTC. Encoded protein: CASSVGGGVGNEQFF.

This clonotype has ten or more counts. The J gene is TRBJ2-7, the V gene TRBV4-1; D is unresolved. The CDR3 is made up of 15 amino acids. CDR1 is MGHRA, CDR2 YSYEKL, per germline. Trimming took off 0 bases at V and 0 bases at J, with 9 bases between the two ends. In nucleotides, the CDR3 is TGCGCCAGCAGCCAAGATGAGCGAAGCTCCTACGAGCAGTACGTC. Translating it yields CASSQDERSSYEQYV.

This clonotype was picked up a small number of times. V and J are TRBV27 and TRBJ1-2, with a weak D call TRBD1 (6 bases). The V gene's germline CDR1 is MNHEY and CDR2 SMNVEV (reference sequence). The CDR3 is made up of 13 amino acids. V was cut by 6 bases and J by 8 bases, with 16 bases left in between. The CDR3 spells CASSPGLQGGYTF. CDR3 DNA sequence: TGTGCCAGCAGCCCGGGCCTTCAGGGGGGCTACACCTTC.

This clonotype showed up just a few times. V gene TRBV29-1 combines with J gene TRBJ2-3; 9 bases fit TRBD1. J lost 1 base, V lost 5 bases, and 4 bases had no gene match. This CDR3 comprises 14 residues. The germline V gene encodes CDR1 SQVTM and CDR2 ANQGSEA. The DNA for the CDR3 is TGCAGCGTTCCCACAGGGGGCCGCACAGATACGCAGTATTTT. It yields the protein CSVPTGGRTDTQYF.

In its sample, this clonotype was seen a few times. The chain is built from TRBV27 and TRBJ1-2; D is undetermined. The germline V gene encodes CDR1 MNHEY and CDR2 SMNVEV (reference sequence). The CDR3 sequence is 14 residues long. Deletions cut 6 bases from V and 3 bases from J, with 14 bases between. This CDR3 reads CASRPLGEYYGYTF. The CDR3 bases are TGTGCCAGCAGGCCCCTTGGGGAGTACTATGGCTACACCTTC.

This clonotype turned up a few times. V and J are TRBV13 and TRBJ1-2; TRBD1 matches at 8 bases. V lost 3 bases, J lost 2 bases, and 5 bases stayed unmatched. The CDR3 is made up of 15 amino acids. Germline lookup yields CDR1 PRHDT and CDR2 FYEKMQ (reference sequence). In nucleotides, the CDR3 is TGTGCCAGCAGCTTGCCCTACAGGGGGAACTATGGCTACACCTTC. This encodes CASSLPYRGNYGYTF. Full variable domain (remainder filled in from reference TRBV13 and TRBJ1-2): AAGVIQSPRHLIKEKRETATLKCYPIPRHDTVYWYQQGPGQDPQFLISFYEKMQSDKGSIPDRFSAQQFSDYHSELNMSSLELGDSALYFCASSLPYRGNYGYTFGSGTRLTVV.

The rearrangement joins TRBV7-9 to TRBJ2-3, with 14 bases aligning to TRBD2. From germline, CDR1 is SEHNR and CDR2 FQNEAQ (reference sequence). The CDR3 is made up of 19 amino acids. V lost 5 bases, J lost 3 bases, and 13 bases stayed unmatched. In DNA form, the CDR3 reads TGTGCCAGCAGCCCACGCTCGGGACTAGCGGGGGTGGAGACAGATACGCAGTATTTT. Translated, it gives CASSPRSGLAGVETDTQYF. Complete variable domain (other parts from reference TRBV7-9 and TRBJ2-3): DTGVSQNPRHKITKRGQNVTFRCDPISEHNRLYWYRQTLGQGPEFLTYFQNEAQLEKSRLLSDRFSAERPKGSFSTLEIQRTEQGDSAMYLCASSPRSGLAGVETDTQYFGPGTRLTVL.

The genes are TRBV7-9 and TRBJ1-4; 7 bases are shared with TRBD1. The CDR3 has 16 amino acids. Germline V gene sequence: CDR1 SEHNR, CDR2 FQNEAQ (reference sequence). J lost 8 bases, V lost 2 bases, and 11 bases had no gene match. CDR3 loop: CASSLMGGTDPEKLFF. The CDR3 bases are TGTGCCAGCAGCTTAATGGGGGGGACAGATCCGGAAAAACTGTTTTTT.

The chain couples TRBV21-1 to TRBJ2-1; the table's TRBD1 call for D was not verified on the DNA. TRBV21-1 is a pseudogene. The CDR3 is 14 amino acids. The chain's CDR3 is CASGVTGDYNEQFF. The CDR3 DNA is TGTGCCAGCGGTGTGACGGGCGACTACAATGAGCAGTTCTTC.

This clonotype was detected many times. The CDR3 loop reads CATSRDRGRADTQYF. CDR3 bases: TGTGCCACCAGCAGAGATCGTGGTAGGGCTGATACGCAGTATTTT. V is TRBV15 and J is TRBJ2-3; D is unresolved. Germline V gene lookup returns CDR1 LNHNV and CDR2 YYDKDF (reference sequence). This CDR3 region has 15 residues. V was trimmed by 0 bases and J by 6 bases, leaving 13 bases between them.

The DNA for the CDR3 is TGTGCCAGCAGTTACTCGACAGGGCTTGAGCAGTTCTTC. It is translated as CASSYSTGLEQFF. V is TRBV6-2 or TRBV6-3 and J is TRBJ2-1, with TRBD1 identical over 7 bases. Looked up from germline, CDR1 is MNHEY and CDR2 is SVGEGT. J was trimmed by 9 bases and V by 0 bases; bases with no gene match: 2. The CDR3 sequence is 13 residues long.

The CDR3, as DNA: TGCGCCAGCAGCTTCTACAGGGGCGAGGACTCTGAAGCTTTCTTT. Encoded protein: CASSFYRGEDSEAFF. V usage is TRBV5-1 and J usage is TRBJ1-1; 7 bases line up with TRBD1. CDR1 SGHRS and CDR2 YFSETQ come from the germline V gene. The V and J ends lost 2 bases and 6 bases, in that order; junction bases with no gene match: 10. This CDR3 contains 15 residues.

In this sample, this clonotype turned up many times. V is TRBV5-5 and J is TRBJ2-7; the D gene could be TRBD1 or TRBD2 (5 bases each). Trimming left V 3 bases short and J 2 bases short, with 6 bases between. CDR1 is SGHKS and CDR2 is YYEKEE in the germline V gene (reference sequence). The CDR3 is 12 amino acids. The CDR3 DNA follows: TGTGCCAGCAGCTGGGGGACCTACGAGCAGTACTTC. Its protein product is CASSWGTYEQYF.

This clonotype was seen repeatedly, ten times or more. The chain recombines TRBV13 with TRBJ2-2; 9 bases line up with TRBD1. Losses at the gene ends were 5 bases for V and 6 bases for J; bases not matched to a gene: 7. The germline V gene has CDR1 PRHDT and CDR2 FYEKMQ (reference sequence). The CDR3 extends over 15 amino acids. DNA of the CDR3: TGTGCCAGCAGCATGGGACAGGGAGTCCCCGGGGAGCTGTTTTTT. Residues: CASSMGQGVPGELFF.

The chain carries TRBV5-1 and TRBJ2-3; D is ambiguous. The CDR3 contains 15 residues. Germline values: CDR1 SGHRS, CDR2 YFSETQ. Trimming took off 2 bases at V and 0 bases at J, with 10 bases between the two ends. The CDR3 loop reads CASSFGRSSTDTQYF. CDR3 nucleotide sequence: TGCGCCAGCAGCTTTGGCAGGAGTAGCACAGATACGCAGTATTTT.

This clonotype came up many times. The rearrangement uses TRBV20-1 and TRBJ2-4, with D uncertain. Trimming took 4 bases from V and 6 from J, leaving 10 bases between them. Germline V lookup: CDR1 DFQATT, CDR2 SNEGSKA (reference sequence). The CDR3 is made up of 12 amino acids. The CDR3 reads CSAIGNGNIQYF. In DNA form, the CDR3 reads TGCAGTGCTATAGGGAACGGAAACATTCAGTACTTC.

A few counts support this clonotype. CDR3 in amino acids: CASSSHTSAKNIQYF. CDR3 DNA sequence: TGTGCCAGCAGTAGTCACACCTCAGCCAAAAACATTCAGTACTTC. V is TRBV27 and J is TRBJ2-4, with D hard to call. This CDR3 is built from 15 residues. Germline V lookup: CDR1 MNHEY, CDR2 SMNVEV (reference sequence). Between the trimmed V and J ends, which lost 5 bases and 0 bases, there was a span of 11 bases.

The chain recombines TRBV5-1 with TRBJ2-1; D not certain. CDR1 and CDR2 (germline): SGHRS, YFSETQ. The length of the CDR3 is 14 residues. V was trimmed by 0 bases and J by 7 bases, leaving 11 bases between them. For the CDR3, the DNA is TGCGCCAGCAGCTTGGGCCTGCCTAGGAATGAGCAGTTCTTC. As protein: CASSLGLPRNEQFF.

The chain has TRBV4-3 and TRBJ2-7, with D unresolved. Germline CDR1 is LGHNA and CDR2 is YSLEER. The CDR3 is 13 amino acids. Trimming removed 0 bases at V and 3 bases at J, with 6 bases between. Written as DNA, the CDR3 is TGCGCCAGCAGCCAAGATAGGGTCTACGAGCAGTACTTC. Its protein product is CASSQDRVYEQYF.

A few counts support this clonotype. The CDR3 loop is CASSLVSVSSYEQYF. In nucleotides, the CDR3 is TGTGCCAGCAGCTTAGTTTCCGTCAGCTCCTACGAGCAGTACTTC. The chain recombines TRBV7-9 with TRBJ2-7; D is uncertain. The CDR3 has 15 residues. CDR1 SEHNR and CDR2 FQNEAQ come from the germline V gene (reference sequence). V shed 1 base and J shed 0 bases, with 10 bases lying between them.

This clonotype has at least ten counts. The V call is TRBV7-9, the J call TRBJ2-3; D is possibly TRBD1 (6 bases). The germline V and J ends were trimmed by 5 bases and 2 bases, with 17 bases remaining between them. The V gene's germline CDR1 is SEHNR and CDR2 FQNEAQ (reference sequence). The CDR3 covers 16 residues. The CDR3 DNA reads as TGTGCCAGCAGCCGAGGGGGTCACAGAAACACAGATACGCAGTATTTT. Translation gives CASSRGGHRNTDTQYF.

The chain employs TRBV3-2 and TRBJ1-6. TRBV3-2 constitutes a pseudogene. The CDR3 is 14 amino acids. CDR3 DNA sequence: TGTGCCAGCAGCCAAGATTGTGATGACTCACCCCTCCACTTT. This encodes CASSQDCDDSPLHF.

J is TRBJ2-5 and V is TRBV4-1; 9 bases agree with TRBD2. Germline V gene lookup returns CDR1 MGHRA and CDR2 YSYEKL. V trimming: 0 bases; J trimming: 5 bases; junction bases outside the gene matches: 7. CDR3 size: 16 residues. The CDR3 here is CASSQDRGGAFETQYF. In DNA form, the CDR3 reads TGCGCCAGCAGCCAAGATCGCGGGGGGGCCTTTGAGACCCAGTACTTC.

V and J are TRBV6-5 and TRBJ2-7; possibly TRBD2 for D (5 bases). The CDR3 consists of 13 residues. Trimming shortened V by 5 bases and J by 5 bases, and 13 bases separated the two germline ends. Germline V lookup: CDR1 MNHEY, CDR2 SVGAGI. The CDR3, as DNA: TGTGCCAGCAGTCAAACCGGGGTGCACGAGCAGTACTTC. Its protein is CASSQTGVHEQYF.

This clonotype was seen ten or more times. The chain carries TRBV29-1 and TRBJ2-3, with 12 bases identical to TRBD2. Trimming removed 6 bases from V and 5 bases from J; junction bases left unmatched: 3. Germline V gene sequence: CDR1 SQVTM, CDR2 ANQGSEA. The CDR3 is 13 amino acids. The CDR3 here is CSVVLAGGDTQYF. The DNA for the CDR3 is TGCAGCGTCGTACTAGCGGGGGGAGATACGCAGTATTTT.

This clonotype was picked up a small number of times. The rearrangement uses TRBV29-1 and TRBJ2-5; 14 bases are a match to TRBD2. Germline V gene data show CDR1 as SQVTM and CDR2 as ANQGSEA. V trimming: 6 bases; J trimming: 5 bases; junction bases outside the gene matches: 8. The CDR3 has 15 residues. The CDR3 protein is CSVETSGGERETQYF. CDR3 in DNA: TGCAGCGTCGAGACTAGCGGGGGGGAACGCGAGACCCAGTACTTC. The full variable domain, completed using reference TRBV29-1 and TRBJ2-5, is SAVISQKPSRDICQRGTSLTIQCQVDSQVTMMFWYRQQPGQSLTLIATANQGSEATYESGFVIDKFPISRPNLTFSTLTVSNMSPEDSSIYLCSVETSGGERETQYFGPGTRLLVL.

The chain has TRBV5-5 and TRBJ1-5, with a weak D call TRBD1 (5 bases). The CDR3 has 15 residues. The V and J ends lost 4 bases and 3 bases respectively, with 14 bases between them. Germline CDR1 and CDR2: SGHKS and YYEKEE (reference sequence). The CDR3 sequence: CASSIRDSYNQPQHF. CDR3 in DNA: TGTGCCAGCAGCATACGCGACAGCTACAATCAGCCCCAGCATTTT.

This clonotype was picked up a small number of times. V and J are TRBV4-1 and TRBJ1-5; a possible D gene is TRBD1 (6 bases). There are 14 residues in the CDR3. The V gene lost 6 bases and the J gene lost 3 bases, with 12 bases spanning the gap. Germline V gene lookup returns CDR1 MGHRA and CDR2 YSYEKL. The CDR3 DNA follows: TGCGCCAGCAGTCCCGGACAGTTCAATCAGCCCCAGCATTTT. Protein product: CASSPGQFNQPQHF.

This clonotype was observed many times. The rearrangement joins TRBV4-3 to TRBJ2-3; TRBD2 matches 7 bases. V trimming: 3 bases; J trimming: 5 bases; junction bases outside the gene matches: 8. The germline V gene encodes CDR1 LGHNA and CDR2 YSLEER. The CDR3 totals 15 residues. The CDR3 nucleotides read TGCGCCAGCAGCCACCACGAGCGGGGTATAGATACGCAGTATTTT. Translated: CASSHHERGIDTQYF.

The chain links TRBV27 to TRBJ2-1; perhaps TRBD2 as D (6 bases). There are 14 residues in the CDR3. Trimming shortened V by 7 bases and J by 3 bases, and 13 bases separated the two germline ends. The germline gives CDR1 MNHEY, CDR2 SMNVEV (reference sequence). The CDR3 reads CASTWGGHYNEQFF. Written as DNA, the CDR3 is TGTGCCAGCACCTGGGGAGGACACTACAATGAGCAGTTCTTC.

This clonotype was counted between two and nine times. The chain combines TRBV15 with TRBJ1-2; D remains ambiguous. The germline V gene has CDR1 LNHNV and CDR2 YYDKDF (reference sequence). CDR3 size: 14 residues. Between the trimmed V and J ends, which lost 3 bases and 4 bases, there was a span of 12 bases. The CDR3 reads CATSSFDSAYGYTF. CDR3 sequence (DNA): TGTGCCACCAGCAGCTTTGACTCGGCCTATGGCTACACCTTC.